This TCR beta chain was profiled in a study of early T cells in non-severe SARS-CoV-2 infection. Study-wide points: Using VDJdb, the matching emphasized anti-spike CD8 responses while missing private and CD4 specificities.

TCRdb used MiXCR to reprocess the 5' RACE reads, holding one entry per CDR3 protein. The sample contains under 90,000 distinct CDR3 sequences, 14% of which appear only once. This clonotype was detected only a few times. What it recognizes is unknown. The ends lost 8 bases at V and 9 bases at J; junction bases unmatched: 7. The CDR3 contains 12 residues. The germline V gene has CDR1 MDHEN and CDR2 SYDVKM. The clonotype originates from an adult who was a healthcare worker with PCR-confirmed SARS-CoV-2 infection or an uninfected control (not recorded which). The gene calls are TRBV28 and TRBJ2-1; 7 bases agree with TRBD2. Sequencing was done on a sample of whole blood. Here the CDR3 DNA reads TGTGCCAGCCCCCCTCCTAGCGGTGAGCAGTTCTTC. Amino acids: CASPPPSGEQFF.